This T cell receptor beta chain derives from a study of PD-1 blockade in classical Hodgkin lymphoma. Study-level points and caveats: A significant rise in TCR diversity was seen by C4D1 for CD4+ cells but not for CD8+ cells. It was reported that newly diagnosed patients had less baseline TCR diversity than healthy donors. The baseline diversity of complete responders showed similarity to that of newly diagnosed patients.

The patients all showed relapse after autologous stem cell transplantation, while their brentuximab vedotin exposure varied. Best responses included complete response and partial response; otherwise, the best response was progressive disease. Note on this clone: Its matching antigen is unknown. Because the CDR3 is missing its conserved closing phenylalanine or tryptophan, this is likely a read error. The DNA is left out, because the CDR3 cannot be placed on it with certainty; the CDR3 is given as TCRdb lists it.

Using immunoSEQ multiplex PCR, the repertoire was profiled, and TCRdb retains in-frame clones only, with some absent. This table has about 9,900 clones, about 90% appearing once. Sample: peripheral blood mononuclear cells (PBMCs), taken at baseline. The sequence was obtained from a human donor with classical Hodgkin lymphoma.

The CDR3 sequence: CASSRAGETI. The rearrangement uses TRBV4-1 and TRBJ2-7; TRBD2, the D gene given by the table, was not confirmed from the DNA. Inclusive of both ends, the CDR3 amounts to 10 amino acids. In germline, CDR1 is MGHRA, CDR2 YSYEKL.